Shown below are 21 T cell receptor beta chains from a single sample sequenced in a study of CD8+ T cells in alopecia areata. RNA was isolated and reverse transcribed to cDNA, the sequencing template. Sequencing used immunoSEQ multiplex PCR; TCRdb keeps in-frame clones, though not all of them. The data contain about 200,000 clones, about 56% of them seen just once; the ten biggest clones take up approximately 4.9%. The sequenced sample consisted of CD8+ T cells sorted from blood. The receptors were gathered from a human donor in good health.

The chain couples TRBV5-6 to TRBJ2-6; D is undetermined. Trimming removed 1 base at V and 3 bases at J, with 8 bases between. CDR3 length: 15 residues. Germline CDR1 is SGHDT and CDR2 is YYEEEE. The CDR3 DNA reads TGTGCCAGCAGCTTGAGATGGAGTGGGGCCAACGTCCTGACTTTC. This translates into CASSLRWSGANVLTF.

This clone was observed a single time. The chain uses TRBV6-5 and TRBJ2-3; 10 bases map to TRBD2. Germline assignment: CDR1 MNHEY and CDR2 SVGAGI. Trimming cost V 8 bases and J 3 bases; bases outside gene matches: 2. This CDR3 spans 13 amino acids. DNA of the CDR3: TGTGCCAGCGAGCGGGGGGGAACAGATACGCAGTATTTT. Translation: CASERGGTDTQYF.

J is TRBJ2-6 and V is TRBV6-6; no clear D. The CDR3 sequence is 13 residues long. Trimming took 8 bases from V and 2 from J, leaving 7 bases between them. CDR1 is MNHNY, CDR2 SVGAGI, per germline (reference sequence). Written as DNA, the CDR3 is TGTGCCAGCCTCCCCCCTGGGGCCAACGTCCTGACTTTC. Residues: CASLPPGANVLTF.

The chain carries TRBV7-6 and TRBJ2-2; D is uncertain. This CDR3 comprises 13 residues. The V gene's germline CDR1 is SGHVS and CDR2 FNYEAQ. V was clipped by 5 bases and J by 4 bases, with 8 bases between them. The CDR3 coding sequence is TGTGCCAGCAGCCACGAGGTCACCGGGGAGCTGTTTTTT. The encoded protein is CASSHEVTGELFF.

With respect to this clone: The identical CDR3 is also encoded by other nucleotide sequences in the sample. This rearrangement joins TRBV30 to TRBJ1-1; D uncertain. The CDR3 extends over 10 amino acids. V was clipped by 3 bases and J by 3 bases, with 2 bases between them. CDR1 and CDR2 (germline): GTSNPN, SVGIG (reference sequence). The CDR3 DNA is TGTGCCTGGAGCGACACTGAAGCTTTCTTT. Amino acid sequence: CAWSDTEAFF.

This clone was seen a handful of times. The chain is built from TRBV6-6 and TRBJ1-1, with D unclear. CDR1 and CDR2 (germline): MNHNY, SVGAGI (reference sequence). The ends were cut back, 0 bases at V and 0 bases at J, with 5 bases in the middle. This CDR3 is 14 amino acids long. The CDR3 here is CASSYSRVNTEAFF. CDR3 bases: TGTGCCAGCAGTTACTCGAGAGTGAACACTGAAGCTTTCTTT.

The chain links TRBV7-9 to TRBJ1-5, with unresolved D. The CDR3 extends over 14 amino acids. Looked up from germline, CDR1 is SEHNR and CDR2 is FQNEAQ (reference sequence). V lost 1 base and J 0 bases, leaving 4 bases between the germline ends. The CDR3: CASSLVGSNQPQHF. DNA for the CDR3: TGTGCCAGCAGCTTAGTGGGTAGCAATCAGCCCCAGCATTTT. The variable domain in full, completed from reference TRBV7-9 and TRBJ1-5, reads DTGVSQNPRHKITKRGQNVTFRCDPISEHNRLYWYRQTLGQGPEFLTYFQNEAQLEKSRLLSDRFSAERPKGSFSTLEIQRTEQGDSAMYLCASSLVGSNQPQHFGDGTRLSIL.

This chain connects TRBV10-2 to TRBJ2-7; possible D gene TRBD1, 6 bases. The CDR3 runs 11 residues. V lost 8 bases and J lost 4, with 9 bases in between. CDR1 and CDR2 from the germline V gene are WSHSY and SAAADI. The DNA of the CDR3 is TGCGCCAGCGGGGACATTTACGAGCAGTACTTC. Protein sequence: CASGDIYEQYF.

This clone has a handful of counts. V and J are TRBV5-1 and TRBJ1-1; D unresolved. Per germline, CDR1 SGHRS and CDR2 YFSETQ. Trimming stripped 4 bases from V and 1 base from J, with 14 bases between. There are 15 residues in the CDR3. The CDR3, as DNA: TGCGCCAGCAGCCCATGGTCGGCCGGGAACACTGAAGCTTTCTTT. This translates into CASSPWSAGNTEAFF.

The chain is built from TRBV7-9 and TRBJ2-5, with D tentatively TRBD2 (6 bases). The V end lost 1 base, the J end lost 1 base, and 13 bases lay between the germline ends. Germline CDR1 and CDR2: SEHNR and FQNEAQ (reference sequence). The CDR3 extends over 16 amino acids. The CDR3, as DNA: TGTGCCAGCAGCTTAGTGGGGGGAGAGGCCCAAGAGACCCAGTACTTC. Its translation: CASSLVGGEAQETQYF.

This clone was seen just once. The V gene is TRBV27, the J gene TRBJ1-2, with 8 bases aligning to TRBD1. Losses at the gene ends were 3 bases for V and 4 bases for J; bases not matched to a gene: 7. Germline loops: CDR1 MNHEY, CDR2 SMNVEV (reference sequence). This CDR3 comprises 15 residues. CDR3 coding DNA: TGTGCCAGCAGTTTTTCGACAGGGGCGGGCTATGGCTACACCTTC. Its protein product is CASSFSTGAGYGYTF.

The chain joins TRBV29-1 to TRBJ2-5; D may be TRBD2 (6 bases). CDR1 and CDR2 (germline): SQVTM, ANQGSEA. Trimming removed 4 bases from V and 1 base from J, with 13 bases in between. The CDR3 spans 14 residues. CDR3 in DNA: TGCAGCGTTGCATCGGGGGACCTCCAAGAGACCCAGTACTTC. Its translation is CSVASGDLQETQYF.

This clone was seen a few times. The genes are TRBV5-1 and TRBJ1-1; D possibly corresponds to TRBD1 (6 bases). The CDR3 extends over 15 amino acids. V lost 3 bases to trimming and J lost 0 bases, with 12 bases between them. Germline V lookup: CDR1 SGHRS, CDR2 YFSETQ. The CDR3 DNA is TGCGCCAGCAGCTCGGAGGACAGCATGAACACTGAAGCTTTCTTT. It specifies CASSSEDSMNTEAFF.

The J gene is TRBJ1-2, the V gene TRBV5-4; TRBD1 is a possible D gene (6 bases). The CDR3 totals 15 residues. Germline V lookup: CDR1 SGHNT, CDR2 YYREEE (reference sequence). The germline V and J ends were trimmed by 1 base and 2 bases, with 12 bases remaining between them. The CDR3 DNA reads as TGTGCCAGCAGCTTGATGGCCGGGGGCAACTATGGCTACACCTTC. The encoded protein is CASSLMAGGNYGYTF.

This clone was counted a few times. The V call is TRBV30, the J call TRBJ1-2; TRBD1 aligns across 10 bases. CDR1 is GTSNPN, CDR2 SVGIG, per germline (reference sequence). This CDR3 contains 15 residues. Trimming at V came to 3 bases and at J to 3 bases, leaving 7 bases not matched to a gene. For the CDR3, the DNA is TGTGCCTGGAGCAGTCCCGGGACAGGGGACTATGGCTACACCTTC. Translating gives CAWSSPGTGDYGYTF.

CDR3 sequence (DNA): TGTGCCAGCAGTTTAGGCTCGCGAGGCTACACCTTC. Its protein is CASSLGSRGYTF. The genes are TRBV27 and TRBJ1-2, with D unresolved. Germline V gene data show CDR1 as MNHEY and CDR2 as SMNVEV (reference sequence). The length of the CDR3 is 12 residues. V was shortened by 2 bases and J by 8 bases, with 9 bases between the two germline ends.

This chain uses TRBV30 with TRBJ2-1; D is undetermined. Germline V CDR1 and CDR2: GTSNPN, SVGIG (reference sequence). The length of the CDR3 is 11 residues. Trimming cost V 2 bases and J 7 bases, with 6 bases left between them. The CDR3 region is CAWSRSNEQFF. CDR3 DNA: TGTGCCTGGAGTAGATCGAATGAGCAGTTCTTC.

This clone was counted between two and nine times. The gene calls are TRBV20-1 and TRBJ2-3; D unclear. From germline, CDR1 is DFQATT and CDR2 SNEGSKA (reference sequence). This CDR3 region has 11 residues. The germline V and J ends were trimmed by 4 bases and 4 bases, with 6 bases remaining between them. Here the CDR3 DNA reads TGCAGTGCTACCTCTGCAGATACGCAGTATTTT. Protein: CSATSADTQYF.

The rearrangement uses TRBV4-1 and TRBJ2-5, with D perhaps TRBD1 (6 bases). V was trimmed by 1 base and J by 5 bases, leaving 14 bases between them. There are 15 residues in the CDR3. CDR1 is MGHRA and CDR2 is YSYEKL in the germline V gene. The CDR3 loop is CASSQGTEGYETQYF. The CDR3 region has the DNA TGCGCCAGCAGCCAAGGGACAGAGGGGTACGAGACCCAGTACTTC.

The chain joins TRBV29-1 to TRBJ2-3, with 8 bases that match TRBD2. Per the germline V gene, CDR1 is SQVTM and CDR2 is ANQGSEA. The V and J ends lost 1 base and 4 bases, in that order; junction bases with no gene match: 7. This CDR3 has 15 amino acids. The CDR3, as DNA: TGCAGCGTTGAAGTGGCGGGGGGCCCTTCAGATACGCAGTATTTT. Protein: CSVEVAGGPSDTQYF.

The V and J genes are TRBV27 and TRBJ1-1; D not resolved. In germline, CDR1 is MNHEY, CDR2 SMNVEV (reference sequence). This CDR3 has 13 amino acids. Trimming removed 3 bases at V and 4 bases at J, with 9 bases between. The CDR3 nucleotides are TGTGCCAGCAGTTTGAGGGTAGGCACTGAAGCTTTCTTT. Encoded protein: CASSLRVGTEAFF.